Given below is one T cell receptor (beta chain) in context. The data originate from a study of blood T cell repertoires in COVID-19. Turning to the study itself: Samples came from the United States, Italy and Spain, spanning acute and convalescent COVID-19.

Measured with immunoSEQ multiplex PCR; TCRdb has only the in-frame clones, and not every one. The repertoire includes about 480,000 clones, about 89% of them detected once, and approximately 4.5% sits in the top ten. The sample was peripheral blood. The receptor was isolated from a woman in her thirties with acute or convalescent COVID-19.

The DNA for the CDR3 is TGTGCCAGCAGTTTATCGAGGACTAGCGGGATTCAGACCCAGTACTTC. Translation gives CASSLSRTSGIQTQYF. J is TRBJ2-5 and V is TRBV27, with TRBD2 matching 12 bases. This CDR3 spans 16 amino acids. The J segment lost 6 bases and the V segment lost 0 bases, leaving 5 bases of the junction unmatched. Per the germline V gene, CDR1 is MNHEY and CDR2 is SMNVEV (reference sequence).